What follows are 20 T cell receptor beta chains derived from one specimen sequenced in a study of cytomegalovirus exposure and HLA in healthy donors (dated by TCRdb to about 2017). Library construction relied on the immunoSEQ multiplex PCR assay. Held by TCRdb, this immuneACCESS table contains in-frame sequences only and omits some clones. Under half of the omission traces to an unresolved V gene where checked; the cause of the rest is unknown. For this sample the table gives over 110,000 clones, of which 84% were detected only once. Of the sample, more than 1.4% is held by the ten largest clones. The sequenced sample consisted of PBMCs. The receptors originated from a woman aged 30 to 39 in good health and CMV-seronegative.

CDR3 sequence (DNA): TGTGCCAGCAGTTACGAGGGAGTCCATGAGCAGTTCTTC. This gives the protein CASSYEGVHEQFF. The chain couples TRBV6-5 to TRBJ2-1; tentatively, D is TRBD2 (5 bases). The germline V and J ends were trimmed by 2 bases and 8 bases, with 10 bases remaining between them. Germline CDR1 MNHEY, CDR2 SVGAGI. This CDR3 contains 13 residues.

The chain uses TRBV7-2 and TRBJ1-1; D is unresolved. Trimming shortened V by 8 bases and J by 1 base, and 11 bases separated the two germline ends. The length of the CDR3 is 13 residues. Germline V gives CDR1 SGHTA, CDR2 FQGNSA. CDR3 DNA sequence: TGTGCCAGCGGCGGGAAGTGGAACACTGAAGCTTTCTTT. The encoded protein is CASGGKWNTEAFF.

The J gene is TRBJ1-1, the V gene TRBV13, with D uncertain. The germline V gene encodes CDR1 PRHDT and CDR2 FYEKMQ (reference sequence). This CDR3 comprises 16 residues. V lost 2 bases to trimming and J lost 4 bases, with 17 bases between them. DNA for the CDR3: TGTGCCAGCAGCTTACGCTTGCATCCCACGGGCACTGAAGCTTTCTTT. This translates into CASSLRLHPTGTEAFF.

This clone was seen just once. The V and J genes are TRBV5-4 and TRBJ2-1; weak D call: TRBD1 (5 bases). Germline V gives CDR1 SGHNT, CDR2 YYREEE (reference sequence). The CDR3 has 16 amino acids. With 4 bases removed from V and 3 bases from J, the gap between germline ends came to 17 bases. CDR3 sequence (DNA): TGTGCCAGCAGCCCGAGTGGTGGACACAACTACAATGAGCAGTTCTTC. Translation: CASSPSGGHNYNEQFF.

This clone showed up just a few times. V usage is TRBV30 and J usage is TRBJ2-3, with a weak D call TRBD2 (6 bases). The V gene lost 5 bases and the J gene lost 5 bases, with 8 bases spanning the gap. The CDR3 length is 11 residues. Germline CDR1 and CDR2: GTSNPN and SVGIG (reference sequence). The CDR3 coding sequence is TGTGCCTGGCGACTAGTAGATACGCAGTATTTT. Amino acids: CAWRLVDTQYF.

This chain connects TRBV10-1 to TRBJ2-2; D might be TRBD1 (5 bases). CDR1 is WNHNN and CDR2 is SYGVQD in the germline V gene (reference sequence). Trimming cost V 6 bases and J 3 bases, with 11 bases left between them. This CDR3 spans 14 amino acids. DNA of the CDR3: TGCGCCAGCAGACCGGACACGTACACCGGGGAGCTGTTTTTT. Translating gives CASRPDTYTGELFF.

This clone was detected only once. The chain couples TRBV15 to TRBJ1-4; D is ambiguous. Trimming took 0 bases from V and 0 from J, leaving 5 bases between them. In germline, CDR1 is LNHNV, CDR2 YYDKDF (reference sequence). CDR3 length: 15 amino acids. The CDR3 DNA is TGTGCCACCAGCAGAGATCTTGCAACTAATGAAAAACTGTTTTTT. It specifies CATSRDLATNEKLFF.

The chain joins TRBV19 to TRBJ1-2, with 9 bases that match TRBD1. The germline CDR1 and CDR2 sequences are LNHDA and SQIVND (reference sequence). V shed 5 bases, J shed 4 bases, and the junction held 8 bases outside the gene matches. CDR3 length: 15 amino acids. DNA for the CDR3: TGTGCCAGTAGTTATGGGACAGGGTCGGGCTATGGCTACACCTTC. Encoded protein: CASSYGTGSGYGYTF.

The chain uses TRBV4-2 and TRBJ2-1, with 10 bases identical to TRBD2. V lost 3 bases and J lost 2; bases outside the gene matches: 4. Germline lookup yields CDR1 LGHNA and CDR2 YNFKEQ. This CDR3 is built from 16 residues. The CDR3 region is CASSQVAGGPYNEQFF. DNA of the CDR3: TGTGCCAGCAGCCAGGTAGCGGGGGGTCCCTACAATGAGCAGTTCTTC.

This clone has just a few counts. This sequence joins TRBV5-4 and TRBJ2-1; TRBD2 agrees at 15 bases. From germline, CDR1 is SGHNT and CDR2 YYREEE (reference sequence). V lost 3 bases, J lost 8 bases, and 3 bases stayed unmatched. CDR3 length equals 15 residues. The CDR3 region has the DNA TGTGCCAGCAGCTGGGGGACTAGCGGGGGGTATGAGCAGTTCTTC. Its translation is CASSWGTSGGYEQFF.

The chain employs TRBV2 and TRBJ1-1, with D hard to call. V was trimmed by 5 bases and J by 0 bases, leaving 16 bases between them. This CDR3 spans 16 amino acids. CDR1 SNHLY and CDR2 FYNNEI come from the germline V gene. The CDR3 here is CASSPLRVGVNTEAFF. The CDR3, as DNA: TGTGCCAGCAGTCCCCTCCGGGTGGGAGTGAACACTGAAGCTTTCTTT. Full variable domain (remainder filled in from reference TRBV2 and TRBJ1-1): EPEVTQTPSHQVTQMGQEVILRCVPISNHLYFYWYRQILGQKVEFLVSFYNNEISEKSEIFDDQFSVERPDGSNFTLKIRSTKLEDSAMYFCASSPLRVGVNTEAFFGQGTRLTVV.

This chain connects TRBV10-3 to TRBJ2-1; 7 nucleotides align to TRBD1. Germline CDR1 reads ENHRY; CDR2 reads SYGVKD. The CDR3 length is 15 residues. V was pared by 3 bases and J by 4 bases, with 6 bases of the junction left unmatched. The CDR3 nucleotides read TGTGCCATCAGTGACCGGGACAGCTCATACAATGAGCAGTTCTTC. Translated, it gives CAISDRDSSYNEQFF.

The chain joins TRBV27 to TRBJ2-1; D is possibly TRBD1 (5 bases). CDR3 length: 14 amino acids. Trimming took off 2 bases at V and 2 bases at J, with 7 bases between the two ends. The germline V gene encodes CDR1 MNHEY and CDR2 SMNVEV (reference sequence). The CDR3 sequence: CASSLGAAYNEQFF. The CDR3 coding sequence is TGTGCCAGCAGTTTAGGGGCAGCCTACAATGAGCAGTTCTTC.

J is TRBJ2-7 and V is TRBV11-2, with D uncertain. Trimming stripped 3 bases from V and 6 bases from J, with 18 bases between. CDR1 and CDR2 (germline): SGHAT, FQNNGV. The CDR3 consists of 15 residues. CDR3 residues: CASSFSAYSPLEQYF. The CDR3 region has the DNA TGTGCCAGCAGCTTCTCCGCGTACTCTCCCCTCGAGCAGTACTTC.

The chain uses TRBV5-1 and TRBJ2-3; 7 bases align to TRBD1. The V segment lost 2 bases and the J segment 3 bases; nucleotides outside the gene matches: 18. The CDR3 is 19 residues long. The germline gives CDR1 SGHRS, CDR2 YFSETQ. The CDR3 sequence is CASSFATYSQGVGTDTQYF. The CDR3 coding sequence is TGCGCCAGCAGCTTCGCGACGTATTCTCAGGGGGTAGGAACAGATACGCAGTATTTT.

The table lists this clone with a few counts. The CDR3, as DNA: TGTGCCAGCAGGCGGATCGGGGGAGACACTGAAGCTTTCTTT. Its protein is CASRRIGGDTEAFF. The rearrangement joins TRBV7-8 to TRBJ1-1, with D possibly TRBD1 on 5 matching bases. This CDR3 spans 14 amino acids. The V end lost 6 bases, the J end lost 3 bases, and 14 bases lay between the germline ends. In germline, CDR1 is SGHVS, CDR2 FQNEAQ. Full variable domain (rest looked up from reference TRBV7-8 and TRBJ1-1): GAGVSQSPRYKVAKRGQDVALRCDPISGHVSLFWYQQALGQGPEFLTYFQNEAQLDKSGLPSDRFFAERPEGSVSTLKIQRTQQEDSAVYLCASRRIGGDTEAFFGQGTRLTVV.

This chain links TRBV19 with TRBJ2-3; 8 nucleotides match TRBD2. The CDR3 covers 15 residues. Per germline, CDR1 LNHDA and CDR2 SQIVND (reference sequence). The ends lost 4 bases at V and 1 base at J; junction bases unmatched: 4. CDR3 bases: TGTGCCAGTAGTAGAGGAGCGGGGGGCACAGATACGCAGTATTTT. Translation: CASSRGAGGTDTQYF.

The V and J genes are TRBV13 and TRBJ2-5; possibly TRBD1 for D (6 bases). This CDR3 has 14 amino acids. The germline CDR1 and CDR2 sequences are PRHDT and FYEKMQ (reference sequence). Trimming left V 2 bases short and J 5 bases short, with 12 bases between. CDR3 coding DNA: TGTGCCAGCAGCTTACGACAGGATCGGGAGACCCAGTACTTC. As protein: CASSLRQDRETQYF.

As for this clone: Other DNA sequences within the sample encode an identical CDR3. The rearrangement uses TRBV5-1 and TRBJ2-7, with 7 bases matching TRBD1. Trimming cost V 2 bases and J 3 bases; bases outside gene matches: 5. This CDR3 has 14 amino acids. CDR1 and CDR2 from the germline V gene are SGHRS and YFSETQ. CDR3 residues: CASSLGQGVYEQYF. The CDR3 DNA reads TGCGCCAGCAGCTTAGGGCAGGGGGTCTACGAGCAGTACTTC.

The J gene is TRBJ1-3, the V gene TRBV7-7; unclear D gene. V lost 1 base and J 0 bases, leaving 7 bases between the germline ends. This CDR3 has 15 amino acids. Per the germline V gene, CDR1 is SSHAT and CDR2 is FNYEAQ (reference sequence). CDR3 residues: CASSLDRSSGNTIYF. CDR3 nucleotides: TGTGCCAGCAGCTTAGATCGGAGCTCTGGAAACACCATATATTTT.